Listed here are 28 T cell receptor beta chains from one sample, sequenced in a study of T-cell memory formation after mild COVID-19. From the 5' RACE reads, TCRdb called clonotypes with MiXCR, one entry per CDR3 protein. The table records around 310,000 distinct CDR3 sequences, over 11% of them present only once. The sample taken for sequencing was PBMCs or a T cell subset sorted from them (not recorded which). The receptors were gathered from a man in his late teens or twenties who had mild COVID-19 (a few samples of this study predate the infection). Cell type and time point are not known.

This clonotype was picked up a small number of times. The rearrangement uses TRBV12-3 or TRBV12-4 and TRBJ2-5; 7 bases are a match to TRBD1. With 5 bases clipped from V and 5 bases from J, the junction kept 8 bases outside the gene matches. The CDR3 loop spans 14 amino acids. The CDR3 reads CASSTGVSRETQYF. The CDR3 DNA is TGTGCCAGCAGTACAGGGGTCAGTCGGGAGACCCAGTACTTC.

V gene TRBV5-1 combines with J gene TRBJ2-1; D is uncertain. CDR3 length: 16 residues. The germline CDR1 and CDR2 sequences are SGHRS and YFSETQ. Trimming pared 4 bases from V and 4 bases from J, leaving 18 bases between. The CDR3 region has the DNA TGCGCCAGCAGCCCCGGGCCGCGCTCCTTATACAATGAGCAGTTCTTC. Translating gives CASSPGPRSLYNEQFF.

This chain connects TRBV12-3 or TRBV12-4 to TRBJ1-1, with D uncertain. The CDR3 extends over 11 amino acids. The V and J ends lost 5 bases and 8 bases respectively, with 9 bases between them. The CDR3 DNA sequence: TGTGCCAGCAGTGACGTCGTAGAAGCTTTCTTT. It codes for CASSDVVEAFF.

With respect to this clonotype: At one of its ends the junction is not consistent with the germline gene, which may arise from a read error. The chain combines TRBV6-5 with TRBJ2-3, with TRBD2 identical over 11 bases. The V gene's germline CDR1 is MNHEY and CDR2 SVGAGI. This CDR3 contains 15 residues. Written as DNA, the CDR3 is TGTGACAGCAGTCGACTAGCGGGGCGGGTAGATACGCAGTATTTT. It is translated as CDSSRLAGRVDTQYF.

This clonotype turned up a few times. V is TRBV20-1 and J is TRBJ2-2, with D possibly TRBD1 on 5 matching bases. Germline loops: CDR1 DFQATT, CDR2 SNEGSKA (reference sequence). The CDR3 has 14 residues. V was trimmed by 1 base and J by 6 bases, leaving 12 bases between them. Here the CDR3 reads CSARGPAGSGELFF. The CDR3 DNA reads as TGCAGTGCTAGAGGGCCAGCAGGGTCCGGGGAGCTGTTTTTT.

This clonotype was observed a handful of times. The chain is built from TRBV27 and TRBJ1-1, with D hard to call. Trimming removed 3 bases from V and 1 base from J, with 9 bases in between. The CDR3 runs to 14 residues. Germline CDR1 reads MNHEY; CDR2 reads SMNVEV (reference sequence). CDR3 coding DNA: TGTGCCAGCAGTTTTCTATTGGCGAACACTGAAGCTTTCTTT. It is translated as CASSFLLANTEAFF.

This clonotype was picked up a small number of times. This chain connects TRBV6-2 or TRBV6-3 to TRBJ2-3, with TRBD2 matching 9 bases. The CDR3 length is 18 residues. V shed 6 bases, J shed 3 bases, and the junction held 16 bases outside the gene matches. CDR1 and CDR2 (germline): MNHEY, SVGEGT. The CDR3 DNA follows: TGTGCCAGCAGCCCAAGACTAGCGGCCCTCCCTGGGACAGATACGCAGTATTTT. Residues: CASSPRLAALPGTDTQYF.

The genes are TRBV7-2 and TRBJ1-2; D call uncertain. Trimming pared 3 bases from V and 2 bases from J, leaving 13 bases between. There are 15 residues in the CDR3. The V gene's germline CDR1 is SGHTA and CDR2 FQGNSA. This CDR3 reads CASSFTPGLNYGYTF. The DNA for the CDR3 is TGTGCCAGCAGCTTCACGCCGGGCCTAAACTATGGCTACACCTTC.

This clonotype was recorded many times. The gene calls are TRBV7-2 and TRBJ2-2; tentative D call: TRBD1 (6 bases). From germline, CDR1 is SGHTA and CDR2 FQGNSA. CDR3 length equals 16 residues. The ends were cut back, 0 bases at V and 5 bases at J, with 13 bases in the middle. Here the CDR3 DNA reads TGTGCCAGCAGCTTAGCGGCGCCAGGGGTAACCGGGGAGCTGTTTTTT. This translates into CASSLAAPGVTGELFF.

This clonotype was seen many times. Germline and junction disagree at one end, which may indicate a read error. This rearrangement joins TRBV5-1 to TRBJ2-5; D remains unclear. CDR1 is SGHRS and CDR2 is YFSETQ in the germline V gene. The CDR3 is 12 residues long. The CDR3 region has the DNA TGTGCCAGCAGCTTAACTCAAGAGACCCAGTACTTC. It translates to CASSLTQETQYF.

V and J are TRBV7-9 and TRBJ2-3; perhaps TRBD2 as D (6 bases). Trimming removed 3 bases at V and 2 bases at J, with 15 bases between. The CDR3 totals 16 residues. CDR1 is SEHNR, CDR2 FQNEAQ, per germline (reference sequence). CDR3: CASSFGNSGSTDTQYF. The CDR3 DNA sequence: TGTGCCAGCAGCTTCGGAAATAGCGGCTCCACAGATACGCAGTATTTT. Drawing the rest from reference TRBV7-9 and TRBJ2-3, the complete variable domain is DTGVSQNPRHKITKRGQNVTFRCDPISEHNRLYWYRQTLGQGPEFLTYFQNEAQLEKSRLLSDRFSAERPKGSFSTLEIQRTEQGDSAMYLCASSFGNSGSTDTQYFGPGTRLTVL.

This clonotype showed up just a few times. The V call is TRBV12-3 or TRBV12-4, the J call TRBJ2-5; D may correspond to TRBD1 or TRBD2 (5 bases each). Trimming left V 7 bases short and J 1 base short, with 10 bases between. The length of the CDR3 is 13 residues. The CDR3 protein is CASTTGTQETQYF. CDR3 DNA: TGTGCCAGCACTACCGGGACCCAAGAGACCCAGTACTTC.

The chain links TRBV9 to TRBJ2-5, with 11 positions matching TRBD2. This CDR3 region has 15 residues. CDR1 and CDR2 from the germline V gene are SGDLS and YYNGEE. J gave up 4 bases and V 3 bases, and 5 bases lay outside the gene matches. Here the CDR3 DNA reads TGTGCCAGCAGCGGTAGCGGGGGGGCAGGAGAGACCCAGTACTTC. Translation: CASSGSGGAGETQYF. Filled out from reference TRBV9 and TRBJ2-5, the complete variable domain reads DSGVTQTPKHLITATGQRVTLRCSPRSGDLSVYWYQQSLDQGLQFLIQYYNGEERAKGNILERFSAQQFPDLHSELNLSSLELGDSALYFCASSGSGGAGETQYFGPGTRLLVL.

The sample holds a few counts of this clonotype. J is TRBJ2-3 and V is TRBV7-8; a possible D gene is TRBD2 (5 bases). Germline lookup yields CDR1 SGHVS and CDR2 FQNEAQ. Trimming stripped 5 bases from V and 0 bases from J, with 12 bases between. This CDR3 comprises 15 residues. CDR3 nucleotide sequence: TGTGCCAGCAGCGTAGGGAGCGTTAGCACAGATACGCAGTATTTT. Amino acids: CASSVGSVSTDTQYF.

The chain uses TRBV5-1 and TRBJ2-2; 9 bases align to TRBD2. Germline V lookup: CDR1 SGHRS, CDR2 YFSETQ. The CDR3 is made up of 17 amino acids. Germline trimming cut 4 bases from V and 1 base from J; bases unmatched to any gene: 8. In DNA form, the CDR3 reads TGCGCCAGCAGCCGGTCCTTTAGCGGGGGGAACACCGGGGAGCTGTTTTTT. Translating gives CASSRSFSGGNTGELFF.

This clonotype showed up just a few times. The rearrangement uses TRBV7-9 and TRBJ2-1; TRBD1 agrees at 9 bases. Germline V lookup: CDR1 SEHNR, CDR2 FQNEAQ (reference sequence). There are 12 residues in the CDR3. V lost 8 bases, J lost 15 bases, and 11 bases stayed unmatched. The CDR3 here is CASGENRDRVFF. DNA for the CDR3: TGTGCCAGCGGCGAGAACCGGGACAGGGTGTTCTTC.

This clonotype occurred a few times. The V and J genes are TRBV29-1 and TRBJ2-1; D perhaps matches TRBD1 (6 bases). The CDR3 loop spans 11 amino acids. Germline V CDR1 and CDR2: SQVTM, ANQGSEA. The CDR3 region has the DNA TGCAGGGGAGACAGGTGGGGGGAGCAGTTCTTC. Its translation: CRGDRWGEQFF.

CDR3 bases: TGTGCCAGCAGTTATCAATGGACGGGGGCTTACGAGCAGTACTTC. This encodes CASSYQWTGAYEQYF. The chain carries TRBV6-5 and TRBJ2-7; the D call may be TRBD1 or TRBD2 (6 bases each). Trimming left V 3 bases short and J 4 bases short, with 16 bases between. The CDR3 is 15 amino acids. Germline CDR1 is MNHEY and CDR2 is SVGAGI.

The rearrangement joins TRBV7-3 to TRBJ2-2; D is perhaps TRBD1 (6 bases). Trimming stripped 0 bases from V and 4 bases from J, with 15 bases between. The germline CDR1 and CDR2 sequences are SGHTA and FQGTGA. The CDR3 contains 17 residues. CDR3 sequence reads: CASSLTPAQGRTGELFF. The CDR3 DNA follows: TGTGCCAGCAGCTTAACCCCCGCACAGGGACGCACCGGGGAGCTGTTTTTT.

This clonotype has just a few counts. The rearrangement links TRBV5-1 to TRBJ2-3; D unclear. V was pared by 0 bases and J by 5 bases, with 7 bases between. This CDR3 has 13 residues. The germline V gene encodes CDR1 SGHRS and CDR2 YFSETQ. The DNA of the CDR3 is TGCGCCAGCAGCTTGGGGCCGAAAGATACGCAGTATTTT. It yields the protein CASSLGPKDTQYF.

This clonotype turned up a few times. The chain combines TRBV6-4 with TRBJ2-2; D is tentatively TRBD1 or TRBD2 (5 bases each). Germline V gives CDR1 MRHNA, CDR2 SNTAGT. The ends were cut back, 3 bases at V and 4 bases at J, with 9 bases in the middle. The CDR3 has 14 amino acids. CDR3 coding DNA: TGTGCCAGCAGTGAAGTCGGGGCCACCGGGGAGCTGTTTTTT. Translated: CASSEVGATGELFF.

This clonotype has ten or more counts. The rearrangement links TRBV20-1 to TRBJ2-7; D ambiguous. The CDR3 contains 11 residues. Per germline, CDR1 DFQATT and CDR2 SNEGSKA (reference sequence). With 3 bases removed from V and 2 bases from J, the gap between germline ends came to 5 bases. The CDR3 DNA reads as TGCAGTGCTAGGAACACCTACGAGCAGTACTTC. It specifies CSARNTYEQYF.

The chain combines TRBV4-1 with TRBJ2-1; no firm D call. From germline, CDR1 is MGHRA and CDR2 YSYEKL. V was pared by 8 bases and J by 8 bases, with 13 bases between. The CDR3 extends over 12 amino acids. CDR3 sequence (DNA): TGCGCCAGCGGCTATGGCAGTTATGAGCAGTTCTTC. This codes for CASGYGSYEQFF.

The chain is built from TRBV4-3 and TRBJ2-2; 9 bases fit TRBD2. Trimming at V came to 0 bases and at J to 2 bases, leaving 7 bases not matched to a gene. The CDR3 extends over 18 amino acids. The germline gives CDR1 LGHNA, CDR2 YSLEER. The CDR3 loop reads CASSQEALAGLNTGELFF. The CDR3 DNA reads TGCGCCAGCAGCCAAGAGGCTCTAGCGGGGCTCAACACCGGGGAGCTGTTTTTT.

Ten or more counts support this clonotype. The chain recombines TRBV7-9 with TRBJ2-7; 10 positions agree with TRBD1. J was trimmed by 2 bases and V by 5 bases; bases with no gene match: 6. The V gene's germline CDR1 is SEHNR and CDR2 FQNEAQ (reference sequence). This CDR3 comprises 15 residues. The CDR3 region is CASSLRDRGPYEQYV. The CDR3 coding sequence is TGTGCCAGCAGCCTGCGGGACAGGGGACCCTACGAGCAGTACGTC.

The V gene is TRBV24-1, the J gene TRBJ1-2, with D unresolved. V gave up 3 bases and J gave up 0 bases, with 10 bases separating them. Per the germline V gene, CDR1 is KGHDR and CDR2 is SFDVKD. CDR3 length: 15 amino acids. The CDR3 DNA sequence: TGTGCCACCAGTGATCCCGGCAGTGCTAACTATGGCTACACCTTC. Translation: CATSDPGSANYGYTF.

This clonotype was detected a few times. DNA for the CDR3: TGTGCCAGCAGCCAAGTAATAAGAGGACTAGCGAACACCGGGGAGCTGTTTTTT. It encodes CASSQVIRGLANTGELFF. The chain employs TRBV4-2 and TRBJ2-2; 7 nucleotides line up with TRBD2. J lost 0 bases, V lost 1 base, and 8 bases had no gene match. The CDR3 is 18 amino acids. The germline CDR1 and CDR2 sequences are LGHNA and YNFKEQ.

This clonotype was seen a few times. The chain couples TRBV5-1 to TRBJ2-5; 8 nucleotides align to TRBD1. The CDR3 totals 16 residues. Germline V lookup: CDR1 SGHRS, CDR2 YFSETQ. V dropped 0 bases and J dropped 5; count of bases not matched to a gene: 9. CDR3 protein: CASSLGVAGGAETQYF. The CDR3 nucleotides read TGCGCCAGCAGCTTGGGCGTGGCAGGGGGCGCCGAGACCCAGTACTTC.